What follows is one T cell receptor (beta chain) and its context. Its target is unknown. The entry originates in a study of T cell repertoires in aging, cancer and after chemotherapy. Findings and limits, study-wide: Compared with age-matched healthy donors, untreated hematological or solid cancer patients showed higher blood TCR clonality.

The template was genomic DNA from peripheral blood, not RNA. A mixed TRB-A/B primer pool amplified rearranged TRB by multiplex touch-down PCR. One entry per CDR3 protein results from TCRdb running MiXCR on the multiplex PCR reads. The data hold approximately 3,000 distinct CDR3 sequences, with 42% observed a single time. The sequenced sample was blood. The sequence derives from a human donor with a blood cancer.

CDR3 amino acids: CASSIATTPTDTQYF. CDR3 DNA: TGTGCCAGTAGTATAGCGACTACTCCCACAGATACGCAGTATTTT. The rearrangement links TRBV19 to TRBJ2-3; possible D gene TRBD2, 5 bases. The CDR3 has 15 residues. Germline CDR1 is LNHDA and CDR2 is SQIVND (reference sequence). Trimming left V 1 base short and J 2 bases short, with 10 bases between.